This T cell receptor beta chain was identified in a study of shared clonotypes between healthy human individuals (dated by TCRdb to between 2020 and 2021). The study in broad terms: A couple of women and a few men aged 18 to 49 years were included in the cohort. Between about 0.8 and 9 billion PBMCs per donor were obtained by leukapheresis. Libraries were prepared and TCR repertoires were sequenced by different laboratories using diverse techniques, in order to increase sequencing depth and limit assay-specific biases. Blood TCR repertoires of a handful of healthy adults were deeply sequenced to estimate repertoire size and the extent of clonotype sharing between individuals.

Healthy HIV-negative adults with no recently reported acute infections or vaccinations were included as donors. Only Caucasian adults living in Nashville, Tennessee, USA were represented among the donors. For unsorted samples, 75 million to 90 million PBMCs were counted and genomic DNA was extracted with the QIAamp DNA Blood Mini kit. After blood collection by leukapheresis, PBMCs were isolated using Ficoll-Histopaque density gradient centrifugation and then cryopreserved in the vapor phase of liquid nitrogen. Using the deep immunoSEQ assay, multiplex PCR amplified TCR CDR3 regions from genomic DNA. Extracted genomic DNA from each cell subset was distributed evenly across all wells of several immunoSEQ 96-well plates, and each plate was treated as a replicate. For unsorted PBMC, each replicate PCR was loaded with 300 to 350 ng genomic DNA, equivalent to tens of thousands of T cell genomes. Genomic DNA from unsorted PBMC was sequenced over ten immunoSEQ deep assay plates. Purified libraries were quantified with a Qubit 3.0 fluorometer, sized on a Bioanalyzer 2100, and re-quantified with the KAPA Library Quantification kit. A separate single-read 150-cycle Illumina NextSeq 550 flow cell was used to sequence each immunoSEQ 96-well plate. Regarding the original processing steps: Because only junctional sequences without quality scores were contained in the immunoSEQ output, filtering matching that applied to full-length reads could not be performed. Sequences were annotated with PyIR, a Python wrapper for IgBLAST v1.9, using IMGT germline references to assign V/J genes and CDR3. Reads were removed for weak V/J assignments (E-value above 1e-6), missing CDR3, stop codons, out-of-frame junctions, or ambiguous translated residues. V3J clonotypes were defined by identical inferred V gene, J gene, and CDR3 amino acid sequence. The percentage overlap between two repertoires was calculated by dividing the number of shared unique clonotypes by the size of the smaller repertoire. Richness of each repertoire was evaluated using RTK rarefaction, the Chao1 estimator, and Recon v2.1 estimates of unobserved clonotypes. TCRdb retrieved this table from immuneACCESS and kept in-frame rearrangements only. Not all clones are present; in checked studies, unresolved V genes account for under half, and no reason is known for the remainder. The V and J calls and clone size are taken from that table; D and trimming were inferred from the DNA. Here the sample has about half a million clones; around four fifths occur a single time. The ten largest clones capture about 12% of the sample.

In regard to this clone: The target of this receptor is not known. It differs at one base from a far larger clone, so likely a read error.

Study-wide findings and limitations: Only blood was sampled, and tissue TCR repertoires likely differ from those in blood. Pairwise subsampling indicated that sequencing depth was expected to affect the degree of clonotype sharing among donors. Because the study included only a small number of donors, the genetic and exposure-history diversity represented was limited.

From a lookup of the germline V gene, CDR1 and CDR2 are SNHLY and FYNNEI. Including cysteine and phenylalanine, the CDR3 has 15 amino acids. CDR3 DNA only is kept here, 45 bases in frame from base 1. Sequencing input: PBMCs. The rearranged chain carries TRBV2 and TRBJ2-6; too little of a D gene remains to name it. The sequence was obtained from a middle-aged woman in good health. Some clones in this sample may be carry-over from other donors' samples. The CDR3 region has the sequence CASSYGLGGVNVLTF. The nucleotide sequence is given as TGTGCCAGCAGCTACGGCCTAGGTGGGGTCAACGTCCTGACTTTC.